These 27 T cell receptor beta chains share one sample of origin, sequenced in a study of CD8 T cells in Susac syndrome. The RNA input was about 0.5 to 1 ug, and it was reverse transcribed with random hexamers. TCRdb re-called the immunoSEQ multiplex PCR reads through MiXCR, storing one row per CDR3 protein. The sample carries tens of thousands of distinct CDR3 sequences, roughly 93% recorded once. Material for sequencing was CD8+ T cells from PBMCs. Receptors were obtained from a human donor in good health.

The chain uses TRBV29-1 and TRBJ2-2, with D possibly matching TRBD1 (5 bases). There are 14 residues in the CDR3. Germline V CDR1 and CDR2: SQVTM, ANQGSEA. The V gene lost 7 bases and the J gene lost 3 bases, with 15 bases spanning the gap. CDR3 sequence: CSASGSLDTGELFF. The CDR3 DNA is TGCAGCGCATCAGGGTCTCTGGACACCGGGGAGCTGTTTTTT.

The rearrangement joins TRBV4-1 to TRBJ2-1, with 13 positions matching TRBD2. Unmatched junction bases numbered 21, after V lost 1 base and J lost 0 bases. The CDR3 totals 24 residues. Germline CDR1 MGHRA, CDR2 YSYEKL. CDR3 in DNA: TGCGCCAGCAGCCAAGGAGGCGGGACAGGGGGACTAGCGGGATCTCTGGGCTCCTACAATGAGCAGTTCTTC. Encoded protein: CASSQGGGTGGLAGSLGSYNEQFF.

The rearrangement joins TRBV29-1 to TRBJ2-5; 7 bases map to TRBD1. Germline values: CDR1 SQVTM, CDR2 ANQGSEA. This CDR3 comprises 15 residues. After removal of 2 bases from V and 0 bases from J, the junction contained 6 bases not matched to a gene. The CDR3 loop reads CSVEYNRGYQETQYF. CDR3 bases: TGCAGCGTTGAATACAACAGGGGATACCAAGAGACCCAGTACTTC.

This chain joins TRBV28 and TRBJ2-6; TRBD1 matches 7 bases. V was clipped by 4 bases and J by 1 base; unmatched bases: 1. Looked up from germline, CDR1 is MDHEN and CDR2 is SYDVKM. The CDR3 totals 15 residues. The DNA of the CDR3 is TGTGCCAGCAGTTGGGGACAGTCTGGGGCCAACGTCCTGACTTTC. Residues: CASSWGQSGANVLTF.

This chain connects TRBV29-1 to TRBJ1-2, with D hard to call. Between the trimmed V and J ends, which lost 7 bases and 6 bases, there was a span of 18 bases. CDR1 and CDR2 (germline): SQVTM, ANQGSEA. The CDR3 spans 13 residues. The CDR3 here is CSAPPAEGDGYTF. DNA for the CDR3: TGCAGCGCCCCCCCCGCAGAAGGAGATGGCTACACCTTC.

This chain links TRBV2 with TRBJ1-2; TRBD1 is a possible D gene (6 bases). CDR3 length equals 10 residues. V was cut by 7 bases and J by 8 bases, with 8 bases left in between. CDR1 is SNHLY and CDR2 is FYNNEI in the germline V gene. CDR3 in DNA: TGTGCCAGCAAAGGGGGGGGCTACACCTTC. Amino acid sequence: CASKGGGYTF.

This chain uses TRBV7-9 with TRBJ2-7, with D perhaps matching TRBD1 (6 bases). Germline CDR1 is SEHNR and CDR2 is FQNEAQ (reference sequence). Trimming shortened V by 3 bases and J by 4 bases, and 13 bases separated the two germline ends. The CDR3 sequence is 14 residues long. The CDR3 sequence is CASSLGAAPYEQYF. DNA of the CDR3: TGTGCCAGCAGCTTGGGGGCGGCTCCATACGAGCAGTACTTC.

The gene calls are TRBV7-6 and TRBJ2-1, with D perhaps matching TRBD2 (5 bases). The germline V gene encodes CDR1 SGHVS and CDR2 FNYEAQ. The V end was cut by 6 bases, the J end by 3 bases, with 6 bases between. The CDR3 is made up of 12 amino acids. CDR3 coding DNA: TGTGCCAGCAGTGCGGGCTACAATGAGCAGTTCTTC. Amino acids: CASSAGYNEQFF.

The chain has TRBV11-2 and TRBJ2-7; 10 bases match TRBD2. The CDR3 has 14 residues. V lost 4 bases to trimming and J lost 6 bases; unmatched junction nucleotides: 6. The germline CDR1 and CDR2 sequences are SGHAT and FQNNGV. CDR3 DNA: TGTGCCAGCAGCTGGCTAGCGGGAGCAGTCGAGCAGTACTTC. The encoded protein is CASSWLAGAVEQYF. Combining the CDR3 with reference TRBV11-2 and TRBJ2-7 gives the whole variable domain EAGVAQSPRYKIIEKRQSVAFWCNPISGHATLYWYQQILGQGPKLLIQFQNNGVVDDSQLPKDRFSAERLKGVDSTLKIQPAKLEDSAVYLCASSWLAGAVEQYFGPGTRLTVT.

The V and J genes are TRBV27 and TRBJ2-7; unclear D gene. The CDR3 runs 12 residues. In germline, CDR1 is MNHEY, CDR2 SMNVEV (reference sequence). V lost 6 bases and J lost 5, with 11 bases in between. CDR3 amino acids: CASSGGGHEQYF. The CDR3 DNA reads TGTGCCAGCAGCGGCGGTGGCCACGAGCAGTACTTC.

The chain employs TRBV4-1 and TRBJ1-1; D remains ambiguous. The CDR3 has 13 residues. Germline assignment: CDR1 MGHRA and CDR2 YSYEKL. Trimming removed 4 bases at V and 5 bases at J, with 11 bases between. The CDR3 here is CASSPLEGTEAFF. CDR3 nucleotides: TGCGCCAGCAGCCCCCTCGAAGGGACTGAAGCTTTCTTT.

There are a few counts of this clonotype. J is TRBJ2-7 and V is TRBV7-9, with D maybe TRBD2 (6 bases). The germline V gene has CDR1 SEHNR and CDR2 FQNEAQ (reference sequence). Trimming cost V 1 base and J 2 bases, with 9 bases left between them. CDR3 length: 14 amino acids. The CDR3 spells CASSLVGRTYEQYF. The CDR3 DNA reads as TGTGCCAGCAGCTTAGTCGGGAGAACCTACGAGCAGTACTTC.

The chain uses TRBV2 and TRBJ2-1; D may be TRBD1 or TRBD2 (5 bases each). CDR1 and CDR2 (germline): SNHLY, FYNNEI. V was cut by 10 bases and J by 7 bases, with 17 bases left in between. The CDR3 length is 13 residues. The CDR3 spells CANTQGGLNEQFF. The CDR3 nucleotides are TGTGCCAACACTCAGGGCGGGCTAAATGAGCAGTTCTTC.

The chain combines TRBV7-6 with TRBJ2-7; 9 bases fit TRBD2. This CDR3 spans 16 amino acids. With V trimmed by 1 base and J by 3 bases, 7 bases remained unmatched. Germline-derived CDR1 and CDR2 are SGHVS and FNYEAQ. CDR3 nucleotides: TGTGCCAGCAGCTTAGTCCCCCAGCGGGAGGACTACGAGCAGTACTTC. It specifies CASSLVPQREDYEQYF.

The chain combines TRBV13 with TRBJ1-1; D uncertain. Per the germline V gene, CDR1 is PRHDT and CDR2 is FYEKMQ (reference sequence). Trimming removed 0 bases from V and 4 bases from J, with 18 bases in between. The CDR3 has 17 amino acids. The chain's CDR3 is CASSLGQSFPSGTEAFF. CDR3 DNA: TGTGCCAGCAGCTTAGGGCAGAGCTTCCCTTCGGGCACTGAAGCTTTCTTT.

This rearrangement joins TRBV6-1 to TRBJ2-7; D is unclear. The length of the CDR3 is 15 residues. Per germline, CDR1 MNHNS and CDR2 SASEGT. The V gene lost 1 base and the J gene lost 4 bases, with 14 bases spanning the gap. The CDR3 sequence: CASSEDSWFFYEQYF. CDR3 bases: TGTGCCAGCAGTGAAGATAGTTGGTTCTTTTACGAGCAGTACTTC.

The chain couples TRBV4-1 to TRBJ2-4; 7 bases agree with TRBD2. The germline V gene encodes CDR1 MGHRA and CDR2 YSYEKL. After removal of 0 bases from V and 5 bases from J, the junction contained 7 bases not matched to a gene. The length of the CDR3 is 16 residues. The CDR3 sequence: CASSQDRGRGENIQYF. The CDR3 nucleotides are TGCGCCAGCAGCCAAGATCGGGGGAGGGGTGAAAACATTCAGTACTTC.

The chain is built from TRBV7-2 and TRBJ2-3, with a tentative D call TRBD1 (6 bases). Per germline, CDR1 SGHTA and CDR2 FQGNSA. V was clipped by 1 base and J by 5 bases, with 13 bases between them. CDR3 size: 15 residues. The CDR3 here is CASSLGTARGDTQYF. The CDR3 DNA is TGTGCCAGCAGCTTAGGGACAGCAAGGGGAGATACGCAGTATTTT.

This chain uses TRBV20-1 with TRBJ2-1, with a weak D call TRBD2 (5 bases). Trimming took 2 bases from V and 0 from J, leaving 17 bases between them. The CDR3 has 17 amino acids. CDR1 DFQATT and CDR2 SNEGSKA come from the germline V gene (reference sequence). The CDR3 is CSARNSALGSSYNEQFF. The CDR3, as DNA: TGCAGTGCTAGAAATAGCGCTCTAGGGAGCTCCTACAATGAGCAGTTCTTC.

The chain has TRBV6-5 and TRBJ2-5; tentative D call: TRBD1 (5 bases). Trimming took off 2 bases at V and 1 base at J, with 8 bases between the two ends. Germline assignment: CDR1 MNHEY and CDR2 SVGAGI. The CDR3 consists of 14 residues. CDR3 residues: CASSYQGVQETQYF. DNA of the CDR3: TGTGCCAGCAGTTACCAGGGTGTCCAAGAGACCCAGTACTTC.

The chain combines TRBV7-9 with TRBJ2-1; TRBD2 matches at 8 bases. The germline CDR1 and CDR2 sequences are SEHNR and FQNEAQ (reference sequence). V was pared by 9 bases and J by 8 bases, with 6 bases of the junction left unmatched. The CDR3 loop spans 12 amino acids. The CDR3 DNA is TGTGCCAGATCTGGACTAGCCGATGAGCAGTTCTTC. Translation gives CARSGLADEQFF.

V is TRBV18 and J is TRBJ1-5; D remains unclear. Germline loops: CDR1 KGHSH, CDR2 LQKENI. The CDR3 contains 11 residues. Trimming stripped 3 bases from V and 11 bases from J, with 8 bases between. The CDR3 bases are TGTGCCAGCTCACCTTCTCCATCCCAGCATTTT. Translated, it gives CASSPSPSQHF.

The CDR3 sequence: CASSSGTGGNEQFF. The CDR3 DNA sequence: TGCGCCAGCAGCTCCGGGACAGGGGGCAATGAGCAGTTCTTC. This chain connects TRBV5-1 to TRBJ2-1, with 11 bases that match TRBD1. The CDR3 covers 14 residues. J was trimmed by 6 bases and V by 3 bases; bases with no gene match: 2. Germline V gives CDR1 SGHRS, CDR2 YFSETQ.

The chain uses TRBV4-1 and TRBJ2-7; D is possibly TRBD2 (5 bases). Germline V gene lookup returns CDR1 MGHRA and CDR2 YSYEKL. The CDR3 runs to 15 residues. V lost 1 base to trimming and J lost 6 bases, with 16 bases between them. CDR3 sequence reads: CASSQGLGALREQYF. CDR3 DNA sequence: TGCGCCAGCAGCCAAGGGTTGGGAGCCTTACGCGAGCAGTACTTC.

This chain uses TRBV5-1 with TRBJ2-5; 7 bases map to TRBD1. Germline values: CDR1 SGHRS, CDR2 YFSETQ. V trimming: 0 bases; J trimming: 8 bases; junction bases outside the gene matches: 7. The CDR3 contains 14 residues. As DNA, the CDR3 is TGCGCCAGCAGCTTGGGGGGACAGCCAGACACCCAGTACTTC. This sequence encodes CASSLGGQPDTQYF.

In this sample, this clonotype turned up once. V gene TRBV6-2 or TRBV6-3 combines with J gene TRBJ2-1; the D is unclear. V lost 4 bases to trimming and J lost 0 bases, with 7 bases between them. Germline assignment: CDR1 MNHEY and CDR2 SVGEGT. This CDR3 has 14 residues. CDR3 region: CASSFGGSYNEQFF. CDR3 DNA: TGTGCCAGCAGTTTTGGTGGCTCCTACAATGAGCAGTTCTTC.

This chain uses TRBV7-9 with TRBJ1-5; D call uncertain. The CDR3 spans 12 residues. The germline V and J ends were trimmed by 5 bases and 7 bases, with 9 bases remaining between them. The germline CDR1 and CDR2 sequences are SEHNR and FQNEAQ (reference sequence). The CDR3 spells CASSDGEQPQHF. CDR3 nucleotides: TGTGCCAGCAGCGACGGCGAGCAGCCCCAGCATTTT.